These T cell receptor beta chains were read from a single sample in a study of T cell responses to AZD1222 COVID-19 vaccine. Produced via immunoSEQ multiplex PCR; TCRdb's table is partial and in-frame only. The sample contains approximately 150,000 clones, less than 95% of which appear only once. The source was peripheral blood, collected on day 0 of AZD1222 vaccination. These receptor sequences come from an adult in good health. The CDR3 runs from the conserved cysteine through the conserved F or W.

cdr3_aa: CASSLTGPPDGYTF; v_call: TRBV7-3; j_call: TRBJ1-2
cdr3_aa: CASSPPGWDSGFF; v_call: TRBV7-9; j_call: TRBJ2-1
cdr3_aa: CASSVSTGREQYF; v_call: TRBV9; j_call: TRBJ2-7
cdr3_aa: CASSSEGAVMYEQYF; v_call: TRBV11-2; j_call: TRBJ2-7
cdr3_aa: CASSYRDRAGNQPQHF; v_call: TRBV6-2/TRBV6-3; j_call: TRBJ1-5
cdr3_aa: CASSSGQGFDEQYF; v_call: TRBV5-1; j_call: TRBJ2-7
cdr3_aa: CASSFGTGRLAFF; v_call: TRBV27; j_call: TRBJ1-1
cdr3_aa: CASGSGAGKYF; v_call: TRBV2; j_call: TRBJ2-3
cdr3_aa: CASSDRAPSSYNEQFF; v_call: TRBV6-4; j_call: TRBJ2-1
cdr3_aa: CASSLGGTGNEKLFF; v_call: TRBV6-5; j_call: TRBJ1-4
cdr3_aa: CASSSRTGTRELFF; v_call: TRBV21-1; j_call: TRBJ2-2
cdr3_aa: CASSQREGQLSYEQYF; v_call: TRBV3-1/TRBV3-2; j_call: TRBJ2-7
cdr3_aa: CASSDSGSQWDTEAFF; v_call: TRBV10-1; j_call: TRBJ1-1
cdr3_aa: CASSPGGGYGYTF; v_call: TRBV3-1/TRBV3-2; j_call: TRBJ1-2
cdr3_aa: CASSPAGRGSLETQYF; v_call: TRBV7-7; j_call: TRBJ2-5
cdr3_aa: CASSSPTDRVSYEQYF; v_call: TRBV7-2; j_call: TRBJ2-7
cdr3_aa: CASSLGWQSTDTQYF; v_call: TRBV7-7; j_call: TRBJ2-3
cdr3_aa: CASIPWRGDNQPQHF; v_call: TRBV21-1; j_call: TRBJ1-5
cdr3_aa: CASSESGTGYTF; v_call: TRBV25-1; j_call: TRBJ1-2
cdr3_aa: CAWSVASGGQETQYF; v_call: TRBV30; j_call: TRBJ2-5
cdr3_aa: CASSLRAQGQPQHF; v_call: TRBV6-6; j_call: TRBJ1-5
cdr3_aa: CASSEGGLSTDTQYF; v_call: TRBV6-4; j_call: TRBJ2-3
cdr3_aa: CASSKRPDAFGYTF; v_call: TRBV4-2; j_call: TRBJ1-2
cdr3_aa: CASSRTTGGHLYGYTF; v_call: TRBV23-1; j_call: TRBJ1-2
cdr3_aa: CSVGASGNTIYF; v_call: TRBV29-1; j_call: TRBJ1-3
cdr3_aa: CASSPGSTDTQYF; v_call: TRBV3-1/TRBV3-2; j_call: TRBJ2-3
cdr3_aa: CASSQHFEGTGYGYTF; v_call: TRBV4-3; j_call: TRBJ1-2